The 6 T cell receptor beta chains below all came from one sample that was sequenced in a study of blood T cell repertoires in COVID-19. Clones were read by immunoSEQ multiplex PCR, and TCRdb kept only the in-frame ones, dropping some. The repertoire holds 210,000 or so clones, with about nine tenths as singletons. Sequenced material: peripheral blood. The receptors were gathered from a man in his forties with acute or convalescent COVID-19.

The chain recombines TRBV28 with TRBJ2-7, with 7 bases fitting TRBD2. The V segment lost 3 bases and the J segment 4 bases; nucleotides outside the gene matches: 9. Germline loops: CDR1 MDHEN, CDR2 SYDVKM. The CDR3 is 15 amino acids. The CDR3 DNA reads TGTGCCAGCAGTTTCTACGGGACTAAACTATACGAGCAGTACTTC. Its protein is CASSFYGTKLYEQYF.

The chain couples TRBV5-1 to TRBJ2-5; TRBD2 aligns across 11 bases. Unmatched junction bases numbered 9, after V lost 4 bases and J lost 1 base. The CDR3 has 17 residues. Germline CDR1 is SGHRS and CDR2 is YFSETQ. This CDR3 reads CASSLTGTSGFQETQYF. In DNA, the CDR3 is TGCGCCAGCAGCCTTACTGGGACTAGCGGATTCCAAGAGACCCAGTACTTC.

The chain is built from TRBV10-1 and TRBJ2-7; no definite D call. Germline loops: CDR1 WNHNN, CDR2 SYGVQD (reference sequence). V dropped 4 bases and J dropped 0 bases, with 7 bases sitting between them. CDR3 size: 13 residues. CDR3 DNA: TGCGCCAGCAGTGTTGGCCTCTCCTACGAGCAGTACTTC. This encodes CASSVGLSYEQYF.

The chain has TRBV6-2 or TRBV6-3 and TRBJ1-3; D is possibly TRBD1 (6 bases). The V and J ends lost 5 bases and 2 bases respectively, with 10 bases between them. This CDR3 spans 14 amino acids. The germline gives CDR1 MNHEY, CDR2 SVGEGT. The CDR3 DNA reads TGTGCCAGCAGTCCACAGGGAGCTGGAAACACCATATATTTT. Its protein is CASSPQGAGNTIYF.

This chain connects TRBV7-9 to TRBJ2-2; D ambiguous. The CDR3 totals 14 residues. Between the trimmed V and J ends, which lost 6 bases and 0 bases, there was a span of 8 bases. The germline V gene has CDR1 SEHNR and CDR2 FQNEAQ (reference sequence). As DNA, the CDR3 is TGTGCCAGCAGAGTAGACTCGAACACCGGGGAGCTGTTTTTT. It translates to CASRVDSNTGELFF.

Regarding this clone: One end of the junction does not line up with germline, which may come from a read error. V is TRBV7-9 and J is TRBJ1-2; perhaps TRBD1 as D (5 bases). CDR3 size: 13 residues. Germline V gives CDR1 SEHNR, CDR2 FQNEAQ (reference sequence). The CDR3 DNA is TGTGCCAGCGGAGGGGTGGGTAACTCTGGCTACACCTTC. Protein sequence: CASGGVGNSGYTF.